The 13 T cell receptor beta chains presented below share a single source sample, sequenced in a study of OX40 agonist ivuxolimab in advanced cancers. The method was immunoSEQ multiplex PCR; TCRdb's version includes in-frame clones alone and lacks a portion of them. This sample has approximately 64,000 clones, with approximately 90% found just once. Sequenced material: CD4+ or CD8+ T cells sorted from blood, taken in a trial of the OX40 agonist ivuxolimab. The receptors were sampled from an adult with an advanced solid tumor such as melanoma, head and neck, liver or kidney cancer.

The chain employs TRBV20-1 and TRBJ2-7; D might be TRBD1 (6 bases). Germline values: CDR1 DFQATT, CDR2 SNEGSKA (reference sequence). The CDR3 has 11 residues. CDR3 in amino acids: CSGTRGYEQYF. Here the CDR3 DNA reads TGCAGCGGGACAAGAGGGTACGAGCAGTACTTC.

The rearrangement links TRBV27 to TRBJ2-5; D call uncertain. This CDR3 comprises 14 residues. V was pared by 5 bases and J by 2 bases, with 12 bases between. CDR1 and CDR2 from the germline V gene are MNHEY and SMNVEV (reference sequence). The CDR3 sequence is CASSLYNEQETQYF. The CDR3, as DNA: TGTGCCAGCAGTCTTTATAATGAACAAGAGACCCAGTACTTC.

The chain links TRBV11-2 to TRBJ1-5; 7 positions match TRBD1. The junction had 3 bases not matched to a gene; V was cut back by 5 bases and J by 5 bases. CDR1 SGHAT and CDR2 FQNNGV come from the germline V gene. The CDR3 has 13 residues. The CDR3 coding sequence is TGTGCCAGCAGCAGACAGGGTGATCAGCCCCAGCATTTT. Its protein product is CASSRQGDQPQHF.

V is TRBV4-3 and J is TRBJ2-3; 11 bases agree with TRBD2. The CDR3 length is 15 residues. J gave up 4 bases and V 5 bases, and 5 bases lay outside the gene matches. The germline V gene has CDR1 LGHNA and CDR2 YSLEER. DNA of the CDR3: TGCGCCAGCAGCGCGCGACTAGCGGGGTCAGATACGCAGTATTTT. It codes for CASSARLAGSDTQYF.

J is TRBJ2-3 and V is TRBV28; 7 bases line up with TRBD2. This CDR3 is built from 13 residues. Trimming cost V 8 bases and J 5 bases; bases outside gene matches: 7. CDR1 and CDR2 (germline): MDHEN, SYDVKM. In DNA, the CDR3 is TGTGCCAGCCAGGCGGGAGATTTAGATACGCAGTATTTT. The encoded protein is CASQAGDLDTQYF.

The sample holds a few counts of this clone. The CDR3 bases are TGCGCCAGCAGCCAGGACTTATACACCGGGGAGCTGTTTTTT. Translated, it gives CASSQDLYTGELFF. This chain connects TRBV4-3 to TRBJ2-2, with D perhaps matching TRBD2 (5 bases). V was cut by 3 bases and J by 3 bases, with 8 bases left in between. The CDR3 length is 14 residues. CDR1 and CDR2 from the germline V gene are LGHNA and YSLEER.

The CDR3 reads CASSYLDSYEQYF. CDR3 coding DNA: TGTGCCAGCAGCTACTTGGACAGCTACGAGCAGTACTTC. This chain joins TRBV14 and TRBJ2-7, with D possibly TRBD1 on 6 matching bases. CDR1 is SGHDN, CDR2 FVKESK, per germline. Trimming shortened V by 5 bases and J by 3 bases, and 11 bases separated the two germline ends. The CDR3 has 13 residues.

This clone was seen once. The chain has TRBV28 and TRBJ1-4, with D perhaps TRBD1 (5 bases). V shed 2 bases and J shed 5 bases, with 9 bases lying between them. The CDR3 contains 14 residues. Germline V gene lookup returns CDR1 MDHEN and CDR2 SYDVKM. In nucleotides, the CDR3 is TGTGCCAGCAGTTTAAGGCAGGGAAATGAAAAACTGTTTTTT. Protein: CASSLRQGNEKLFF.

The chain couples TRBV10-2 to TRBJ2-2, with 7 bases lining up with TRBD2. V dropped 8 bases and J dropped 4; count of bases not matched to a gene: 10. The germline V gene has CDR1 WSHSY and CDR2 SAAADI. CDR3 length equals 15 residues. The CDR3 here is CASRMGGPRTGELFF. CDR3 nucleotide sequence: TGCGCCAGCCGGATGGGAGGGCCTCGCACCGGGGAGCTGTTTTTT.

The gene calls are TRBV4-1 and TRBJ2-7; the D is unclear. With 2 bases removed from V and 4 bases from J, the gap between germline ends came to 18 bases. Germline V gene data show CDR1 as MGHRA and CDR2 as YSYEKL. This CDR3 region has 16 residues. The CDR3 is CASSQRFSQNLYEQYF. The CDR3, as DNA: TGCGCCAGCAGCCAAAGATTTTCACAGAACCTATACGAGCAGTACTTC.

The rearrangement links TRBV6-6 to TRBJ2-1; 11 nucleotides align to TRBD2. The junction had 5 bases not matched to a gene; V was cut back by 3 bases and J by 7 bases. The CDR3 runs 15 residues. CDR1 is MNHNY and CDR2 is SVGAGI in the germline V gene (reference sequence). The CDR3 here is CASSYHSGRGNEQFF. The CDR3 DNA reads TGTGCCAGCAGTTATCATAGCGGGAGGGGGAATGAGCAGTTCTTC.

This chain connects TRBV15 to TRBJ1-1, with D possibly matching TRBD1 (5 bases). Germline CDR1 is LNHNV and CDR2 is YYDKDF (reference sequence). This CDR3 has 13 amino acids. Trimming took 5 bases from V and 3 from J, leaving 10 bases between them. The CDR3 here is CATSEQGDTEAFF. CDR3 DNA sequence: TGTGCCACCAGCGAGCAGGGCGACACTGAAGCTTTCTTT. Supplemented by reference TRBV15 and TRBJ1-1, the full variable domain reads DAMVIQNPRYQVTQFGKPVTLSCSQTLNHNVMYWYQQKSSQAPKLLFHYYDKDFNNEADTPDNFQSRRPNTSFCFLDIRSPGLGDTAMYLCATSEQGDTEAFFGQGTRLTVV.

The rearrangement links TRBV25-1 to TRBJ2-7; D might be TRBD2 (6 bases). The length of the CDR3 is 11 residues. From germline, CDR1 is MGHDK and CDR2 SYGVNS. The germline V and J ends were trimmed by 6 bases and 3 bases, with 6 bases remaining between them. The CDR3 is CASSGGYEQYF. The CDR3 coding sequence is TGTGCCAGCAGCGGGGGCTACGAGCAGTACTTC.